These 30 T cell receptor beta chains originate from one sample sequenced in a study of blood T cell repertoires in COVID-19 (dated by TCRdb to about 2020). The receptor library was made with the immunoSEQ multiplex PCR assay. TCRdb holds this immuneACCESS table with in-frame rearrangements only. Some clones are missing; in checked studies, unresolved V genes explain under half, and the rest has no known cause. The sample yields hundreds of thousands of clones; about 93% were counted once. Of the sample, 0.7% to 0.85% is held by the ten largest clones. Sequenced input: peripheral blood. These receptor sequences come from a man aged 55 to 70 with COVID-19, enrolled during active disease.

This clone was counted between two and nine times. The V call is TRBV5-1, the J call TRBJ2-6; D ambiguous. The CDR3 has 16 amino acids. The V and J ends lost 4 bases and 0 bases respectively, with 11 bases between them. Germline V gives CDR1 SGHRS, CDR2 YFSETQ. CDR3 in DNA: TGCGCCAGCAGCGTTACAGTTCTCTCTGGGGCCAACGTCCTGACTTTC. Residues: CASSVTVLSGANVLTF.

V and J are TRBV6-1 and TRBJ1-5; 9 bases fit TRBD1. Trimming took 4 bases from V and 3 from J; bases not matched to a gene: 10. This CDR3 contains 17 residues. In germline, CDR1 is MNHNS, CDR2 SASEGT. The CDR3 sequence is CASSVWGDREANQPQHF. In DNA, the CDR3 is TGTGCCAGCAGTGTATGGGGGGACAGGGAGGCCAATCAGCCCCAGCATTTT.

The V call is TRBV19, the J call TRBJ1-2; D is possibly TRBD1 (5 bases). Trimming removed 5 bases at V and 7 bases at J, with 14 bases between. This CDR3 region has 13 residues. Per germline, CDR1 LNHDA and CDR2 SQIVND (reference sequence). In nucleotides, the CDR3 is TGTGCCAGTAGTTCCCCGGGGGGGAGTGGCTACACCTTC. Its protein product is CASSSPGGSGYTF.

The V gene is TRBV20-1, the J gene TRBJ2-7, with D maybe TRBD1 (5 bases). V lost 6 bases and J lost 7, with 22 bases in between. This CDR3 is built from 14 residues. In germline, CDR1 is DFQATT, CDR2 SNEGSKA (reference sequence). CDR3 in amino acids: CSASSDSLYEEQYF. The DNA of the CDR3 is TGCAGTGCGAGTTCCGACAGTCTCTACGAGGAGCAGTACTTC.

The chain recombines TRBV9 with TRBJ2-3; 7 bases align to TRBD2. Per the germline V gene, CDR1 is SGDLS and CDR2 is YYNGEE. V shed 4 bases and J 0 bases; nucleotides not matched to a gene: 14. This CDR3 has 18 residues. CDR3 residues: CASSPGGEGDSSTDTQYF. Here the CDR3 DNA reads TGTGCCAGCAGCCCTGGGGGGGAGGGCGATTCTAGCACAGATACGCAGTATTTT. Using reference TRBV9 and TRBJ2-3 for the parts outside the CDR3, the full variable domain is DSGVTQTPKHLITATGQRVTLRCSPRSGDLSVYWYQQSLDQGLQFLIQYYNGEERAKGNILERFSAQQFPDLHSELNLSSLELGDSALYFCASSPGGEGDSSTDTQYFGPGTRLTVL.

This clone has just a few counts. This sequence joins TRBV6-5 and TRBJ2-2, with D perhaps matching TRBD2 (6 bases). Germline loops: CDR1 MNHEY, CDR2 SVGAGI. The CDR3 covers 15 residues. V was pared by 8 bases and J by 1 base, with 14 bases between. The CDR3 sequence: CASRRGTVNTGELFF. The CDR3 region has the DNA TGTGCCAGCCGTCGGGGGACGGTGAACACCGGGGAGCTGTTTTTT.

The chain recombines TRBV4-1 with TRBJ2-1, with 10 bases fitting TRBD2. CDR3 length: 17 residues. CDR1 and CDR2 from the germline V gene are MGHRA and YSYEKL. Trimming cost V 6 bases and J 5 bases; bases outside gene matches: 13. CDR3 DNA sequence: TGCGCCAGCAGTCTTACCCGAGCGGGGGGGATTCACAATGAGCAGTTCTTC. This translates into CASSLTRAGGIHNEQFF.

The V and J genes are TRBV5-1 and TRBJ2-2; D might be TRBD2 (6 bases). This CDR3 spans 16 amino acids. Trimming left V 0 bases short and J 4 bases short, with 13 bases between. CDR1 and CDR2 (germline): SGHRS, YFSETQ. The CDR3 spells CASSLAASVSTGELFF. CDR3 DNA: TGCGCCAGCAGCTTGGCGGCTAGCGTTTCCACCGGGGAGCTGTTTTTT.

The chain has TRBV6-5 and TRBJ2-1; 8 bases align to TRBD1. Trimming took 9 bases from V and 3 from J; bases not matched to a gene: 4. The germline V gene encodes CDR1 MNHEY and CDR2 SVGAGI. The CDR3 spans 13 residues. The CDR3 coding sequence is TGTGCCAGTCGGACAGGGTACTACAATGAGCAGTTCTTC. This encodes CASRTGYYNEQFF.

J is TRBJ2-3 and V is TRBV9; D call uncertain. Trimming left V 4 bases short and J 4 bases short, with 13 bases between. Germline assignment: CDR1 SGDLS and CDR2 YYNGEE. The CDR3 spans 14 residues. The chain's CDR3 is CASSPTSRADTQYF. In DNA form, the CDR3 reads TGTGCCAGCAGCCCTACCTCGAGAGCAGATACGCAGTATTTT. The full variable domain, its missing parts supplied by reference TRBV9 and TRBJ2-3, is DSGVTQTPKHLITATGQRVTLRCSPRSGDLSVYWYQQSLDQGLQFLIQYYNGEERAKGNILERFSAQQFPDLHSELNLSSLELGDSALYFCASSPTSRADTQYFGPGTRLTVL.

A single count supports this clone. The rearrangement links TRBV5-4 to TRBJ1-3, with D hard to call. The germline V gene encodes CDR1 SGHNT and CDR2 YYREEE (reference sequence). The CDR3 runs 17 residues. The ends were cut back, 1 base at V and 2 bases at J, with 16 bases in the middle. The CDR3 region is CASSLWTYAGAGNTIYF. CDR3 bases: TGTGCCAGCAGCTTGTGGACGTATGCGGGAGCTGGAAACACCATATATTTT.

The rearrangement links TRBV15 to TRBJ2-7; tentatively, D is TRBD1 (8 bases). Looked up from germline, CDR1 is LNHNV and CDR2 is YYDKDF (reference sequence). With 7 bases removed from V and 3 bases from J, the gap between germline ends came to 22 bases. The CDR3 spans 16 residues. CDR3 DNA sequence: TGTGCCACCAAACCAGGGGGCGGGGGACGTAGCTACGAGCAGTACTTC. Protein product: CATKPGGGGRSYEQYF.

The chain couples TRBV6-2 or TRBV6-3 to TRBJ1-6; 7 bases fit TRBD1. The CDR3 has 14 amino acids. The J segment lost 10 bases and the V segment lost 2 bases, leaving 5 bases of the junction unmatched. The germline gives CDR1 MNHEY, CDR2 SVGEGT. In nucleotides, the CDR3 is TGTGCCAGCAGTTACAGGGGGACAGCCTCACCCCTCCACTTT. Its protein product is CASSYRGTASPLHF.

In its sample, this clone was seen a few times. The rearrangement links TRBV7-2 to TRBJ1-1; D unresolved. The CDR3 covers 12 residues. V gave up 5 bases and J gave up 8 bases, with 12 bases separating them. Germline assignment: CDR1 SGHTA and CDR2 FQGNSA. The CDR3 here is CASSKRGYEAFF. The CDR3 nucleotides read TGTGCCAGCAGCAAAAGAGGTTACGAAGCTTTCTTT.

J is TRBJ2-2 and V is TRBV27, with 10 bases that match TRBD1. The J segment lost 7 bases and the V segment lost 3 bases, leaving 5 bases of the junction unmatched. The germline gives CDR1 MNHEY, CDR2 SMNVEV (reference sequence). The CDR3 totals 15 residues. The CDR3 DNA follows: TGTGCCAGCAGTTTTCGACAGGGGGCTAGCGGGGAGCTGTTTTTT. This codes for CASSFRQGASGELFF.

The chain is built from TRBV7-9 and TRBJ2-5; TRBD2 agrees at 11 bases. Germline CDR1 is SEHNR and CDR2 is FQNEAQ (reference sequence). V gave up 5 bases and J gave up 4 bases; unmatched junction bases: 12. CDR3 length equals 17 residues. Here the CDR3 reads CASSRTSSGGSLETQYF. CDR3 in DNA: TGTGCCAGCAGCCGGACGTCTAGCGGGGGGAGTTTAGAGACCCAGTACTTC.

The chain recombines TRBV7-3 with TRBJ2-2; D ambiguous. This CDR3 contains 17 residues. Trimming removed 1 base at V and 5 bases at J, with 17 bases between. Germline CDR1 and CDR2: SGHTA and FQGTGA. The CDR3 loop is CASSLNPRSQPTGELFF. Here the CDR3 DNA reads TGTGCCAGCAGCTTAAACCCAAGGAGCCAACCGACCGGGGAGCTGTTTTTT.

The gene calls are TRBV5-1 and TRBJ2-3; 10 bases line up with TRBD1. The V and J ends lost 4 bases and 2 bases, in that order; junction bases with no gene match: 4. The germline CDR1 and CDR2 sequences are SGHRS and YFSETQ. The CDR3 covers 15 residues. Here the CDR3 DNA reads TGCGCCAGCAGCGTGGACAGGGGGGTCACAGATACGCAGTATTTT. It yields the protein CASSVDRGVTDTQYF.

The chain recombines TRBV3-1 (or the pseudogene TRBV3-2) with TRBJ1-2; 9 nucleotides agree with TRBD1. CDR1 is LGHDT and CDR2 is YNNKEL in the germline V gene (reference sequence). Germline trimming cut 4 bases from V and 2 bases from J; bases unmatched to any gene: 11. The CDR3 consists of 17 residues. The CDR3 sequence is CASSPGGQGPRNYGYTF. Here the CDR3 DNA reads TGTGCCAGCAGCCCAGGTGGACAGGGGCCTAGAAACTATGGCTACACCTTC.

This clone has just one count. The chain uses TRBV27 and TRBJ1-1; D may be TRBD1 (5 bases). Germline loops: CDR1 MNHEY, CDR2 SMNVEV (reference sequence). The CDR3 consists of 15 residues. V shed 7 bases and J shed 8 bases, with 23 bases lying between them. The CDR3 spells CASILGTGGGKEAFF. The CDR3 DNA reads TGTGCCAGCATCCTTGGGACTGGGGGGGGAAAGGAAGCTTTCTTT.

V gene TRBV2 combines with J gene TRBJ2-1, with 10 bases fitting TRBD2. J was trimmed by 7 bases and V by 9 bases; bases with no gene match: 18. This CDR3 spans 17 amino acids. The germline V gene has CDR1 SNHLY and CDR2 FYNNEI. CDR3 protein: CARSMSLAGVRGNEQFF. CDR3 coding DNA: TGTGCCAGGAGCATGAGTCTAGCGGGGGTAAGGGGGAATGAGCAGTTCTTC.

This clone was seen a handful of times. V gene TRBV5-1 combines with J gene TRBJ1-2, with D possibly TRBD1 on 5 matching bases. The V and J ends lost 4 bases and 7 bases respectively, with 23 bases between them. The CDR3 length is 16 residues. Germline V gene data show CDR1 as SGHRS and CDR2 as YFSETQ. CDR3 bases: TGCGCCAGCAGCCCACGGGGGGGGAGCGCACCCTCTGGCTACACCTTC. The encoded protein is CASSPRGGSAPSGYTF.

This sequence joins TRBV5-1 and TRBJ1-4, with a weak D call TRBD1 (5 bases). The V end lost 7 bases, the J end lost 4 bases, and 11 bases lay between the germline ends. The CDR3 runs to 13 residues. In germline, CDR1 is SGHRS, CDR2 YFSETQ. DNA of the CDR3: TGCGCCAGCGGAGGGGCGGGTAATGAAAAACTGTTTTTT. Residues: CASGGAGNEKLFF.

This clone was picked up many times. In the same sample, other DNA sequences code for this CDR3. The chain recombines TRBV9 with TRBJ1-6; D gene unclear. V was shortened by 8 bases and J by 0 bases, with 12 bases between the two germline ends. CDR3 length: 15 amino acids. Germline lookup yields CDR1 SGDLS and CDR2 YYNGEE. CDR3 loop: CASSTGDSYNSPLHF. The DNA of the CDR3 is TGTGCCAGTTCCACGGGAGACTCCTATAATTCACCCCTCCACTTT.

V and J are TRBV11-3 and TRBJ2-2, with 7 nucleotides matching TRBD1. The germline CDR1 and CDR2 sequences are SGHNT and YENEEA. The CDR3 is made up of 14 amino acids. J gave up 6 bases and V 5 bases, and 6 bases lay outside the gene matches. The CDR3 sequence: CASSILTGSGELFF. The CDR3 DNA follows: TGTGCCAGCAGCATCCTGACAGGGTCCGGGGAGCTGTTTTTT. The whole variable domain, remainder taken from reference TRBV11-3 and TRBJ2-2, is EAGVVQSPRYKIIEKKQPVAFWCNPISGHNTLYWYLQNLGQGPELLIRYENEEAVDDSQLPKDRFSAERLKGVDSTLKIQPAELGDSAVYLCASSILTGSGELFFGEGSRLTVL.

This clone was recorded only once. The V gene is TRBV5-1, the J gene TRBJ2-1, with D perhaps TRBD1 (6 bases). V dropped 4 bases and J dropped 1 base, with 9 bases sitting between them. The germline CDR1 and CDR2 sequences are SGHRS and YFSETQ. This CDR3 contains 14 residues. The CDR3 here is CASSTGQSYNEQFF. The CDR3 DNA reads TGCGCCAGCAGCACCGGACAGTCCTACAATGAGCAGTTCTTC.

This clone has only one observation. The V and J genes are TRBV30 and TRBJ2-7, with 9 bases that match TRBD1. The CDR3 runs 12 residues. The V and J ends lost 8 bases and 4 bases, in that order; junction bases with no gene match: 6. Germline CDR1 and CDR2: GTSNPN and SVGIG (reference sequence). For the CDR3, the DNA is TGTGCCGGGACAGGGAGGACGTACGAGCAGTACTTC. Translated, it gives CAGTGRTYEQYF.

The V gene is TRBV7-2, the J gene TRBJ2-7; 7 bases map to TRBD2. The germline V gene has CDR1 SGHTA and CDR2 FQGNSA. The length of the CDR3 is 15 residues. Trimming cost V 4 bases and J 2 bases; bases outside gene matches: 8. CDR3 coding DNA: TGTGCCAGCAGCTCACCAGCGGGGAATGCCTACGAGCAGTACTTC. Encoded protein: CASSSPAGNAYEQYF.

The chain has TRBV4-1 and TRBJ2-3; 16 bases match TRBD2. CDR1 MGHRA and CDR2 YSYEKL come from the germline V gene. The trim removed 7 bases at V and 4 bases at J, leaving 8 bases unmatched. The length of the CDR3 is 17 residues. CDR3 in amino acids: CASTGTSGGGTADTQYF. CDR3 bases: TGCGCCAGCACCGGGACTAGCGGGGGGGGTACGGCAGATACGCAGTATTTT.

DNA of the CDR3: TGTGCCAGTAGTATCTCACAGACTAGCTATGGCTACACCTTC. It specifies CASSISQTSYGYTF. The J gene is TRBJ1-2, the V gene TRBV19; D gene unclear. The CDR3 is 14 residues long. The V and J ends lost 3 bases and 4 bases respectively, with 12 bases between them. The germline CDR1 and CDR2 sequences are LNHDA and SQIVND (reference sequence).